This T cell receptor (beta chain) originates from a study of blood T cells in healthy people across ages. The CDR3 spans 13 residues. Losses at the gene ends were 2 bases for V and 5 bases for J; bases not matched to a gene: 2. For the second PCR, which ran for roughly 6 to 12 cycles, a sample-barcoded 5' primer and a J-beta primer mix were used. TCRdb re-analysed the 5' RACE reads in MiXCR, keeping a single row per CDR3 protein. The repertoire consists of about 800,000 distinct CDR3 sequences, with 25% occurring once and the leading ten covering roughly 3.5%. These same data were also listed under a study on T cells of mothers and their children. That paper notes: In this cohort, donors were a few healthy Caucasian mothers plus their six children. Each child gave a few million TCR beta CDR3 reads (each mother, over 9.5 million). Mother-child pairs who were related displayed a slightly higher overlap than unrelated pairs, a difference that was non-significant.

V gene TRBV12-3 or TRBV12-4 combines with J gene TRBJ2-7, with 8 bases that match TRBD2. Sequenced: blood. The TCR sequence derives from a boy between 5 and 17 years old in good health. Here the CDR3 reads CASSLRLANEQYF. For the CDR3, the DNA is TGTGCCAGCAGTTTAAGACTAGCGAACGAGCAGTACTTC.